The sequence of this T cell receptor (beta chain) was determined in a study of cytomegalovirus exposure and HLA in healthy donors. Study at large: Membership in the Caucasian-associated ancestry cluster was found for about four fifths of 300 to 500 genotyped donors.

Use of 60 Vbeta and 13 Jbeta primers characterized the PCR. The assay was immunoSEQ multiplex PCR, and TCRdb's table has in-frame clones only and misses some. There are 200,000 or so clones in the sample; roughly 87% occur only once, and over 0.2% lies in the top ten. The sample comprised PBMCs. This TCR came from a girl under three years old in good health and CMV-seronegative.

The CDR3 sequence: CAWSDRSGSLFEQFF. For the CDR3, the DNA is TGTGCCTGGAGCGACAGAAGCGGGAGTCTCTTTGAGCAGTTCTTC. This chain connects TRBV30 to TRBJ2-1, with TRBD2 identical over 8 bases. Per the germline V gene, CDR1 is GTSNPN and CDR2 is SVGIG (reference sequence). Trimming took 3 bases from V and 9 from J; bases not matched to a gene: 13. The CDR3 is 15 amino acids.